This T cell receptor (beta chain) was obtained from a study of blood T cell repertoires in COVID-19. TCRdb keeps only in-frame clones here, not all; method: immunoSEQ multiplex PCR. The repertoire holds about 120,000 clones, with around 80% as singletons. Trimming took off 5 bases at V and 6 bases at J, with 19 bases between the two ends. This CDR3 has 15 residues. Looked up from germline, CDR1 is SGHTA and CDR2 is FQGTGA. The sequence was collected from a woman aged 50 to 65 with acute or convalescent COVID-19. This rearrangement joins TRBV7-3 to TRBJ1-2; D might be TRBD1 (5 bases). Sequencing input: peripheral blood. In DNA, the CDR3 is TGTGCCAGCAGCATGGGCGGCAGGGCCGAAGATGGCTACACCTTC. This translates into CASSMGGRAEDGYTF.